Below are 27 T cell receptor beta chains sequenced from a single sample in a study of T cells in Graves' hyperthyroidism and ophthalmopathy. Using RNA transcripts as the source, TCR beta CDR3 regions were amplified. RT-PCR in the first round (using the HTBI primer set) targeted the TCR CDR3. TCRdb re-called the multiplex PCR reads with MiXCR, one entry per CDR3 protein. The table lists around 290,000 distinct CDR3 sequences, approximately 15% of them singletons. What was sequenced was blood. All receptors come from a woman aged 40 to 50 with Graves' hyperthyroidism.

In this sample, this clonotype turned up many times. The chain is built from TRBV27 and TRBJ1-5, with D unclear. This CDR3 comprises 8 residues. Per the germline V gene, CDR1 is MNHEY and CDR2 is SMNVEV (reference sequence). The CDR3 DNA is TGTGTTCCTCAGCCCCAGCATTTT. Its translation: CVPQPQHF.

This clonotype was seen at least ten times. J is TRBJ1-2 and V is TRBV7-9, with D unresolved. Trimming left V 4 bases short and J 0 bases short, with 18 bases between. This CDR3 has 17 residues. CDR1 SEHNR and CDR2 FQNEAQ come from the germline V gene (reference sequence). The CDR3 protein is CASSSSKGGPANYGYTF. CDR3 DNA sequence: TGTGCCAGCAGCTCTTCTAAGGGCGGTCCAGCTAACTATGGCTACACCTTC.

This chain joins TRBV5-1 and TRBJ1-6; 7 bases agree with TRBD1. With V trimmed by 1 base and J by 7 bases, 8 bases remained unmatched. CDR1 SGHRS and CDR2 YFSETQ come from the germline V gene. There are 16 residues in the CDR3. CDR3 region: CASSLRAGGRNSPLHF. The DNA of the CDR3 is TGCGCCAGCAGCTTGCGGGCAGGGGGACGAAATTCACCCCTCCACTTT.

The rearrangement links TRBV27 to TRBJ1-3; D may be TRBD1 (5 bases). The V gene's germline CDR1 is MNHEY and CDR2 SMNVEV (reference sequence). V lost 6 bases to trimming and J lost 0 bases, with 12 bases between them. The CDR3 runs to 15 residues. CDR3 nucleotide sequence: TGTGCCAGCAGACCCTCAGGGAACTCTGGAAACACCATATATTTT. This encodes CASRPSGNSGNTIYF.

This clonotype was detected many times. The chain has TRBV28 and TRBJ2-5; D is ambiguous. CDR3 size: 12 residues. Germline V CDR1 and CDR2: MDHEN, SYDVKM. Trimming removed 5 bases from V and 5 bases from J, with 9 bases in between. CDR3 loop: CASSRLSETQYF. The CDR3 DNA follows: TGTGCCAGCAGTAGGCTCAGCGAGACCCAGTACTTC.

This CDR3 reads CASSSQMGLAGSYEQYF. CDR3 nucleotides: TGTGCCAGCAGCTCGCAGATGGGACTAGCGGGATCCTACGAGCAGTACTTC. The rearrangement joins TRBV9 to TRBJ2-7; TRBD2 aligns across 13 bases. Germline CDR1 is SGDLS and CDR2 is YYNGEE. This CDR3 contains 17 residues. The V gene end was trimmed by 4 bases and the J gene end by 1 base; junction bases not matched to a gene: 8.

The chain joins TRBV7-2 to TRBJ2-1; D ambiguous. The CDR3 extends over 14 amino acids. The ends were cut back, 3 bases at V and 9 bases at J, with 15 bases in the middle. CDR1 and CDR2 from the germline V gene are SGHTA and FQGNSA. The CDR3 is CASSLENYKGEQFF. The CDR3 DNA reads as TGTGCCAGCAGCTTGGAGAATTACAAGGGTGAGCAGTTCTTC.

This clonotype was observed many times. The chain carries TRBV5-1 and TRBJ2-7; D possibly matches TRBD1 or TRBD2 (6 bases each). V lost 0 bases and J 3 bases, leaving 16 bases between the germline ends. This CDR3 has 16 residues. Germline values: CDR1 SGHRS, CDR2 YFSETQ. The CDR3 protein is CASSLVPGANYYEQYF. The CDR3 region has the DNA TGCGCCAGCAGCTTGGTTCCGGGGGCGAACTACTACGAGCAGTACTTC.

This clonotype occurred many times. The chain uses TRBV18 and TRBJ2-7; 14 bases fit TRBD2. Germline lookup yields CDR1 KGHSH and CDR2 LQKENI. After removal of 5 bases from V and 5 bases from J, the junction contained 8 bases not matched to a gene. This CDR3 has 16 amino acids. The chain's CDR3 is CASSRTSGRNFNEQYF. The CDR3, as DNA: TGTGCCAGCTCAAGGACTAGCGGGAGGAACTTCAACGAGCAGTACTTC. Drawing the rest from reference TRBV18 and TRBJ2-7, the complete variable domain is NAGVMQNPRHLVRRRGQEARLRCSPMKGHSHVYWYRQLPEEGLKFMVYLQKENIIDESGMPKERFSAEFPKEGPSILRIQQVVRGDSAAYFCASSRTSGRNFNEQYFGPGTRLTVT.

This CDR3 reads CASRGQGRYEQYF. In DNA form, the CDR3 reads TGTGCCAGCAGGGGACAGGGGAGGTACGAGCAGTACTTC. The chain employs TRBV27 and TRBJ2-7, with TRBD1 matching 10 bases. The J segment lost 4 bases and the V segment lost 6 bases, leaving 3 bases of the junction unmatched. Germline V gene sequence: CDR1 MNHEY, CDR2 SMNVEV (reference sequence). This CDR3 has 13 residues.

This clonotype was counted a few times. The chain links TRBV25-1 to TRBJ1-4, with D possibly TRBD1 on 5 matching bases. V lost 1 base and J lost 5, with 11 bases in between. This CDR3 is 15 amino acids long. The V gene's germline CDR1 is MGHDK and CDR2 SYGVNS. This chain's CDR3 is CASSEFGGGNEKLFF. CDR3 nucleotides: TGTGCCAGCAGTGAATTTGGCGGGGGAAATGAAAAACTGTTTTTT. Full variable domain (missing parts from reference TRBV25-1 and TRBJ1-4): EADIYQTPRYLVIGTGKKITLECSQTMGHDKMYWYQQDPGMELHLIHYSYGVNSTEKGDLSSESTVSRIRTEHFPLTLESARPSHTSQYLCASSEFGGGNEKLFFGSGTQLSVL.

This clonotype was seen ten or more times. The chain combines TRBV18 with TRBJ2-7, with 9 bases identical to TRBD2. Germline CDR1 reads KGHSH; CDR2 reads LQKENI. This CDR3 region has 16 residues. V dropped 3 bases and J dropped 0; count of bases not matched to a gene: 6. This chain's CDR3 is CASSPPGTSSSYEQYF. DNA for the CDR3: TGTGCCAGCTCACCTCCCGGGACTAGCAGCTCCTACGAGCAGTACTTC.

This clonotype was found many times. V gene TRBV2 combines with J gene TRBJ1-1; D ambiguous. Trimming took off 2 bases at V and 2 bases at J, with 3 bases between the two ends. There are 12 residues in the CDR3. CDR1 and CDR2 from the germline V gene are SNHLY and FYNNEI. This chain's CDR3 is CASSEPNTEAFF. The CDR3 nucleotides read TGTGCCAGCAGTGAACCTAACACTGAAGCTTTCTTT.

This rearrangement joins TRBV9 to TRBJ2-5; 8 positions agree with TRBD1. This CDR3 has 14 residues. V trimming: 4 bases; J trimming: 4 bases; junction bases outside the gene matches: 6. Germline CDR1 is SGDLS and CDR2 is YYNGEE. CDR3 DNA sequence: TGTGCCAGCAGCACAGGACAGGGAGGAGAGACCCAGTACTTC. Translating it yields CASSTGQGGETQYF.

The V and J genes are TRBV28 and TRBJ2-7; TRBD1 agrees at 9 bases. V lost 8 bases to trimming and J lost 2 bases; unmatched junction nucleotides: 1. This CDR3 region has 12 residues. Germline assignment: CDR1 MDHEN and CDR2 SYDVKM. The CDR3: CASRTGAYEQYF. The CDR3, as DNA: TGTGCCAGCCGGACAGGGGCCTACGAGCAGTACTTC.

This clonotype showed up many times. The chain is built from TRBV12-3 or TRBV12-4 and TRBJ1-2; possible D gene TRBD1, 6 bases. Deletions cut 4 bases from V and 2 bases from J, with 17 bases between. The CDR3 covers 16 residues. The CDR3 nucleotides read TGTGCCAGCAGTTCCAGGGGACGAAAACCCAACTATGGCTACACCTTC. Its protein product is CASSSRGRKPNYGYTF.

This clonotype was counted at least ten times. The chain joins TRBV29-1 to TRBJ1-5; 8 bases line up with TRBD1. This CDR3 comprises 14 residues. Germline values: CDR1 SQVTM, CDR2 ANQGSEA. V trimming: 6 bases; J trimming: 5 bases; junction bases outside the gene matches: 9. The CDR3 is CSVAKGQGDQPQHF. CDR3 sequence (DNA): TGCAGCGTAGCAAAAGGACAGGGTGATCAGCCCCAGCATTTT.

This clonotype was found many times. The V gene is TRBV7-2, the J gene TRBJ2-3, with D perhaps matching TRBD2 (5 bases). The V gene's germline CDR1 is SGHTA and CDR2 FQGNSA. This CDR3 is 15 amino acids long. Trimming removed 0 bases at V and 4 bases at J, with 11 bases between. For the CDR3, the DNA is TGTGCCAGCAGCTTAGCCGGGGTTGTCGCAGATACGCAGTATTTT. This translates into CASSLAGVVADTQYF.

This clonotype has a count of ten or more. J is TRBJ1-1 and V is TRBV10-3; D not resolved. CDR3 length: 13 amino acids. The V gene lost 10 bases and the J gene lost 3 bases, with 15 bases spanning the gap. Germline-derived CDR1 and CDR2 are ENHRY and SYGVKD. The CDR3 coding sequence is TGTGCCACACAAGGCCGAAGAGACACTGAAGCTTTCTTT. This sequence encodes CATQGRRDTEAFF.

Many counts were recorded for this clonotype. The CDR3, as DNA: TGTGCCAGCAGCCAAGAGACAGGGGTAAGGGAACTGTTTTTT. As protein: CASSQETGVRELFF. V and J are TRBV3-1 and TRBJ1-4; 8 bases agree with TRBD1. Germline V gene data show CDR1 as LGHDT and CDR2 as YNNKEL (reference sequence). The CDR3 covers 14 residues. Trimming removed 0 bases from V and 12 bases from J; junction bases left unmatched: 6. Using reference TRBV3-1 and TRBJ1-4 for the parts outside the CDR3, the full variable domain is DTAVSQTPKYLVTQMGNDKSIKCEQNLGHDTMYWYKQDSKKFLKIMFSYNNKELIINETVPNRFSPKSPDKAHLNLHINSLELGDSAVYFCASSQETGVRELFFGSGTQLSVL.

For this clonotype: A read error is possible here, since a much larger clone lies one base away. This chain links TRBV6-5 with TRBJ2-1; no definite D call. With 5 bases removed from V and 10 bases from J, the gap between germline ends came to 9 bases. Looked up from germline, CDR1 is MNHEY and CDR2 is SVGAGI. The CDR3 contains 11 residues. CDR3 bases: TGTGCCAGCAGTACCCATGGGGAGCAGTTCTTC. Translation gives CASSTHGEQFF.

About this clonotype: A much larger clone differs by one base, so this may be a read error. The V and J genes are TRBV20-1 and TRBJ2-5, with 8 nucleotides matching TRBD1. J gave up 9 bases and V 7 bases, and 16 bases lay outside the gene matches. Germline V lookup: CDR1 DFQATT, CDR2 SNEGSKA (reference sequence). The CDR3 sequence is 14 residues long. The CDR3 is CSEGSGGARESQYF. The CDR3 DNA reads TGCAGTGAAGGGTCAGGGGGCGCGAGGGAGTCCCAGTACTTC.

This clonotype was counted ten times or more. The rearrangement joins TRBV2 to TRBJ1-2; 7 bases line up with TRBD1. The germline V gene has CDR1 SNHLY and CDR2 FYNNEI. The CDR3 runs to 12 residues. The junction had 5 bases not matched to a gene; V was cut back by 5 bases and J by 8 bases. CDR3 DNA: TGTGCCAGCAGTCGGGAAGGGGGCGGCTACACCTTC. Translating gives CASSREGGGYTF.

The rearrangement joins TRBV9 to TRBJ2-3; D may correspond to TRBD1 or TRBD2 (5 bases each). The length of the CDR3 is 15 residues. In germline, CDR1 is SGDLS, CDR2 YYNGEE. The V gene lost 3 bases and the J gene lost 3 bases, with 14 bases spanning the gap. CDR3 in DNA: TGTGCCAGCAGCGCGTCAGGGAGTGGGACAGATACGCAGTATTTT. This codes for CASSASGSGTDTQYF.

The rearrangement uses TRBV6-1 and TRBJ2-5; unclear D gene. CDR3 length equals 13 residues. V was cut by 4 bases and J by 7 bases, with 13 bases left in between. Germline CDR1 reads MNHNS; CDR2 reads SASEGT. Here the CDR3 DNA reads TGTGCCAGCAGTGCCGACCCCTTCGGGACCCAGTACTTC. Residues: CASSADPFGTQYF.

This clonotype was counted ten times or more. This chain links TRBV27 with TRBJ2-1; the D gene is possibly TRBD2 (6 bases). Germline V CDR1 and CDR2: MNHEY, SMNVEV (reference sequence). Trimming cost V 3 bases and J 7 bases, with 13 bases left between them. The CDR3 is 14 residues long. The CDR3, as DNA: TGTGCCAGCAGTTTTGGAGGGCCTAAGAATGAGCAGTTCTTC. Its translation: CASSFGGPKNEQFF.

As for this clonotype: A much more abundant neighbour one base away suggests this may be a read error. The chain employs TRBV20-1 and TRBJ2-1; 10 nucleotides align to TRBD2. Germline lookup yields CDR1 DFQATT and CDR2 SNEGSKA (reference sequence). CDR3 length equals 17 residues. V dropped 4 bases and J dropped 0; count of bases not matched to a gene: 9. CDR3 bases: TGCAGTGCTACTACGTCTAGCGGGAGTCACTCCTACAATGAGCAGTTCTTC. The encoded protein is CSATTSSGSHSYNEQFF.